The 20 T cell receptor beta chains in this list originate from one sample, sequenced in a study of siplizumab effects on memory and regulatory T cells. TCRdb's copy holds only in-frame clones and misses some; the assay was immunoSEQ multiplex PCR. The table shows approximately 100,000 clones, with about nine tenths occurring only once. Specimen: CD4+ T cells sorted from blood. All receptors derive from a human donor in good health. Some clones in this sample may be carry-over from other donors' samples.

The chain joins TRBV6-1 to TRBJ1-3; D may be TRBD1 (5 bases). Per the germline V gene, CDR1 is MNHNS and CDR2 is SASEGT. Trimming removed 0 bases at V and 4 bases at J, with 16 bases between. The CDR3 is made up of 17 amino acids. CDR3: CASSEAHQGYGGNTIYF. The CDR3 DNA reads TGTGCCAGCAGTGAAGCGCATCAGGGCTACGGAGGAAACACCATATATTTT.

This chain uses TRBV6-5 with TRBJ1-1; a possible D gene is TRBD1 (5 bases). The length of the CDR3 is 14 residues. CDR1 is MNHEY, CDR2 SVGAGI, per germline. Trimming removed 7 bases from V and 5 bases from J, with 17 bases in between. Written as DNA, the CDR3 is TGTGCCAGCAAATTTGACAGCCAAAGGACTGAAGCTTTCTTT. Its protein is CASKFDSQRTEAFF.

The chain employs TRBV27 and TRBJ2-7; TRBD1 is a possible D gene (5 bases). This CDR3 contains 16 residues. The V end was cut by 3 bases, the J end by 6 bases, with 21 bases between. Germline V CDR1 and CDR2: MNHEY, SMNVEV (reference sequence). CDR3 in amino acids: CASSFNDGAGWTEQYF. The CDR3 nucleotides read TGTGCCAGCAGTTTTAATGATGGGGCAGGGTGGACCGAGCAGTACTTC.

V and J are TRBV7-9 and TRBJ2-5, with 8 positions matching TRBD1. The CDR3 is 14 residues long. J was trimmed by 2 bases and V by 5 bases; bases with no gene match: 4. Looked up from germline, CDR1 is SEHNR and CDR2 is FQNEAQ (reference sequence). Written as DNA, the CDR3 is TGTGCCAGCAGCCGGACAGGGATTCAAGAGACCCAGTACTTC. Translated, it gives CASSRTGIQETQYF.

The chain couples TRBV19 to TRBJ2-7, with D perhaps given as TRBD1 or TRBD2 (6 bases each). The CDR3 totals 15 residues. The V gene lost 1 base and the J gene lost 1 base, with 11 bases spanning the gap. CDR1 is LNHDA and CDR2 is SQIVND in the germline V gene (reference sequence). The CDR3: CASSIARGPSYEQYF. The CDR3 DNA reads TGTGCCAGTAGTATAGCCCGGGGGCCTTCCTACGAGCAGTACTTC.

The chain employs TRBV27 and TRBJ2-3; D not resolved. Germline CDR1 and CDR2: MNHEY and SMNVEV (reference sequence). Trimming removed 4 bases at V and 2 bases at J, with 13 bases between. This CDR3 spans 15 amino acids. DNA for the CDR3: TGTGCCAGCAGTTCCCCGACACTTAACACAGATACGCAGTATTTT. Amino acid sequence: CASSSPTLNTDTQYF.

The table lists this clone with a count of one. The chain couples TRBV6-4 to TRBJ2-1, with 11 positions matching TRBD2. The CDR3 has 14 amino acids. J gave up 4 bases and V 6 bases, and 2 bases lay outside the gene matches. CDR1 is MRHNA and CDR2 is SNTAGT in the germline V gene. The CDR3: CASSIAGGYNEQFF. CDR3 DNA: TGTGCCAGCAGCATAGCGGGAGGGTACAATGAGCAGTTCTTC.

The V gene is TRBV2, the J gene TRBJ2-6; 12 nucleotides match TRBD1. The trim removed 6 bases at V and 8 bases at J, leaving 11 bases unmatched. The CDR3 extends over 17 amino acids. CDR1 and CDR2 from the germline V gene are SNHLY and FYNNEI. Here the CDR3 DNA reads TGTGCCAGCAGATGGGGGACAGGGGGCTTCCGGACCAACGTCCTGACTTTC. It yields the protein CASRWGTGGFRTNVLTF.

The chain uses TRBV2 and TRBJ2-1; 7 bases are a match to TRBD2. J was trimmed by 10 bases and V by 7 bases; bases with no gene match: 4. The CDR3 loop spans 11 amino acids. CDR1 SNHLY and CDR2 FYNNEI come from the germline V gene. The CDR3 bases are TGTGCCAGCAACACAGCGGGAGAGCAGTTCTTC. It codes for CASNTAGEQFF.

This chain links TRBV7-2 with TRBJ1-5, with D unclear. Between the trimmed V and J ends, which lost 4 bases and 5 bases, there was a span of 15 bases. The length of the CDR3 is 15 residues. The germline gives CDR1 SGHTA, CDR2 FQGNSA. CDR3 nucleotides: TGTGCCAGCAGCTCGACCGGACTGATTCATCAGCCCCAGCATTTT. This translates into CASSSTGLIHQPQHF.

This chain uses TRBV19 with TRBJ2-2, with 8 bases aligning to TRBD1. Germline assignment: CDR1 LNHDA and CDR2 SQIVND (reference sequence). Losses at the gene ends were 3 bases for V and 7 bases for J; bases not matched to a gene: 10. The CDR3 consists of 16 residues. This CDR3 reads CASSISAGGGGGELFF. CDR3 in DNA: TGTGCCAGTAGTATTTCGGCAGGGGGCGGCGGCGGGGAGCTGTTTTTT.

The chain recombines TRBV5-1 with TRBJ2-1; either TRBD1 or TRBD2 may fit D (6 bases each). V lost 2 bases to trimming and J lost 10 bases, with 13 bases between them. The CDR3 loop spans 13 amino acids. CDR1 is SGHRS and CDR2 is YFSETQ in the germline V gene. CDR3 sequence reads: CASSFSGAWEQFF. The CDR3 DNA follows: TGCGCCAGCAGCTTCTCGGGGGCTTGGGAGCAGTTCTTC. The full variable domain, rest sourced from reference TRBV5-1 and TRBJ2-1, is KAGVTQTPRYLIKTRGQQVTLSCSPISGHRSVSWYQQTPGQGLQFLFEYFSETQRNKGNFPGRFSGRQFSNSRSEMNVSTLELGDSALYLCASSFSGAWEQFFGPGTRLTVL.

The rearrangement joins TRBV30 to TRBJ1-1; D is unclear. This CDR3 is built from 13 residues. V was trimmed by 5 bases and J by 4 bases, leaving 14 bases between them. Germline lookup yields CDR1 GTSNPN and CDR2 SVGIG (reference sequence). The CDR3 sequence is CAWGPLSGTEAFF. The CDR3 region has the DNA TGTGCCTGGGGGCCTCTCTCTGGCACTGAAGCTTTCTTT.

The V gene is TRBV7-2, the J gene TRBJ2-3; TRBD2 matches at 8 bases. V lost 4 bases to trimming and J lost 0 bases; unmatched junction nucleotides: 6. Germline lookup yields CDR1 SGHTA and CDR2 FQGNSA. CDR3 length: 16 residues. CDR3 bases: TGTGCCAGCAGCTACCGGGGGGGCGGCAGCACAGATACGCAGTATTTT. Its translation is CASSYRGGGSTDTQYF.

V is TRBV5-1 and J is TRBJ2-1; 10 bases fit TRBD2. V shed 4 bases and J 4 bases; nucleotides not matched to a gene: 5. This CDR3 spans 15 amino acids. Germline CDR1 and CDR2: SGHRS and YFSETQ. The CDR3 region is CASSAGLAAYNEQFF. The CDR3 DNA is TGCGCCAGCAGCGCAGGACTAGCGGCTTACAATGAGCAGTTCTTC.

The V gene is TRBV28, the J gene TRBJ1-1; D is possibly TRBD1 (5 bases). The CDR3 has 15 residues. V gave up 4 bases and J gave up 0 bases, with 12 bases separating them. Germline loops: CDR1 MDHEN, CDR2 SYDVKM. CDR3 DNA: TGTGCCAGCAGTTCGGATGGGGGTCTGAACACTGAAGCTTTCTTT. It codes for CASSSDGGLNTEAFF.

The chain combines TRBV18 with TRBJ2-7; D might be TRBD1 or TRBD2, each matching 5 bases. Germline V gene sequence: CDR1 KGHSH, CDR2 LQKENI. The CDR3 runs 15 residues. V was clipped by 2 bases and J by 6 bases, with 17 bases between them. This chain's CDR3 is CASSPDLRGTGEQYF. CDR3 in DNA: TGTGCCAGCTCACCAGATTTGAGGGGTACGGGCGAGCAGTACTTC.

J is TRBJ1-4 and V is TRBV7-9, with D possibly TRBD1 on 5 matching bases. The CDR3 length is 15 residues. Looked up from germline, CDR1 is SEHNR and CDR2 is FQNEAQ (reference sequence). Trimming left V 3 bases short and J 6 bases short, with 14 bases between. CDR3 protein: CASSFEAWGDEKLFF. DNA for the CDR3: TGTGCCAGCAGCTTTGAGGCCTGGGGGGATGAAAAACTGTTTTTT. The full variable domain, completed using reference TRBV7-9 and TRBJ1-4, is DTGVSQNPRHKITKRGQNVTFRCDPISEHNRLYWYRQTLGQGPEFLTYFQNEAQLEKSRLLSDRFSAERPKGSFSTLEIQRTEQGDSAMYLCASSFEAWGDEKLFFGSGTQLSVL.

The chain recombines TRBV6-1 with TRBJ2-3; 7 nucleotides align to TRBD2. Germline trimming cut 8 bases from V and 3 bases from J; bases unmatched to any gene: 5. Germline V gene sequence: CDR1 MNHNS, CDR2 SASEGT. This CDR3 is built from 13 residues. The CDR3 here is CASLLAFTDTQYF. CDR3 nucleotide sequence: TGTGCCAGCTTACTAGCGTTTACAGATACGCAGTATTTT.

The chain carries TRBV2 and TRBJ2-1; possible D gene TRBD2, 7 bases. CDR1 SNHLY and CDR2 FYNNEI come from the germline V gene. Trimming shortened V by 7 bases and J by 8 bases, and 18 bases separated the two germline ends. There are 14 residues in the CDR3. Written as DNA, the CDR3 is TGTGCCAGCAAGACTTATGGGGGGGCGGATGAGCAGTTCTTC. This codes for CASKTYGGADEQFF.